A single sample is the source of the 8 T cell receptor beta chains below, sequenced in a study of blood T cell repertoires in COVID-19. Some clones are missing from TCRdb's copy, which holds only in-frame ones; the method was immunoSEQ multiplex PCR. In the table there are approximately 350,000 clones, around 91% of which are singletons. What was sequenced was peripheral blood. The receptors come from a woman aged 18-29 years who had recovered from COVID-19.

This clone was found a few times. The J gene is TRBJ1-1, the V gene TRBV12-3 or TRBV12-4, with D maybe TRBD1 (5 bases). The V gene lost 6 bases and the J gene lost 1 base, with 9 bases spanning the gap. The CDR3 contains 13 residues. CDR3 region: CASSRVSNTEAFF. The CDR3 nucleotides read TGTGCCAGCAGCAGGGTATCGAACACTGAAGCTTTCTTT.

The rearrangement joins TRBV7-2 to TRBJ1-2; the D gene is possibly TRBD1 (5 bases). The CDR3 covers 14 residues. Germline V gene lookup returns CDR1 SGHTA and CDR2 FQGNSA. Trimming removed 2 bases from V and 10 bases from J, with 17 bases in between. In DNA form, the CDR3 reads TGTGCCAGCAGCTTATTCGGGGGGACTGCCGACTACACCTTC. Translated: CASSLFGGTADYTF.

The CDR3 protein is CASSVGAGAHETQYF. CDR3 nucleotides: TGCGCCAGCAGCGTGGGGGCGGGGGCGCATGAGACCCAGTACTTC. This chain uses TRBV5-1 with TRBJ2-5; the D gene is possibly TRBD2 (7 bases). Germline CDR1 is SGHRS and CDR2 is YFSETQ. V was clipped by 4 bases and J by 5 bases, with 18 bases between them. The CDR3 contains 15 residues.

A single count supports this clone. V gene TRBV6-2 or TRBV6-3 combines with J gene TRBJ1-1, with D possibly matching TRBD1 (6 bases). The CDR3 loop spans 14 amino acids. The V and J ends lost 0 bases and 7 bases respectively, with 12 bases between them. The germline V gene encodes CDR1 MNHEY and CDR2 SVGEGT. The CDR3: CASSYSRGRREAFF. For the CDR3, the DNA is TGTGCCAGCAGTTACTCGCGGGGGCGGCGTGAAGCTTTCTTT.

This sequence joins TRBV5-4 and TRBJ2-5, with 7 bases fitting TRBD2. CDR3 length: 15 residues. J gave up 5 bases and V 0 bases, and 7 bases lay outside the gene matches. CDR1 and CDR2 from the germline V gene are SGHNT and YYREEE (reference sequence). This chain's CDR3 is CASSLGGGSGETQYF. The CDR3 DNA reads as TGTGCCAGCAGCTTGGGGGGAGGGTCAGGGGAGACCCAGTACTTC.

The chain recombines TRBV4-1 with TRBJ2-3; D gene ambiguous. The CDR3 consists of 15 residues. Germline CDR1 is MGHRA and CDR2 is YSYEKL. V was trimmed by 3 bases and J by 2 bases, leaving 12 bases between them. The CDR3 loop is CASSQAGDLTDTQYF. The CDR3 DNA reads as TGCGCCAGCAGCCAGGCAGGCGATCTCACAGATACGCAGTATTTT.

This clone turned up a few times. J is TRBJ2-7 and V is TRBV6-5, with D perhaps TRBD2 (5 bases). CDR3 size: 15 residues. Germline values: CDR1 MNHEY, CDR2 SVGAGI. V lost 2 bases to trimming and J lost 1 base, with 12 bases between them. This CDR3 is CASSYPYRGSYEQYV. The CDR3 coding sequence is TGTGCCAGCAGTTACCCCTATCGAGGGTCCTACGAGCAGTACGTC.

The chain joins TRBV4-1 to TRBJ2-2, with unresolved D. V was trimmed by 0 bases and J by 4 bases, leaving 9 bases between them. Germline V gives CDR1 MGHRA, CDR2 YSYEKL. The CDR3 contains 15 residues. The CDR3 DNA follows: TGCGCCAGCAGCCAAGAAAGTTTGGCCACCGGGGAGCTGTTTTTT. Protein product: CASSQESLATGELFF.